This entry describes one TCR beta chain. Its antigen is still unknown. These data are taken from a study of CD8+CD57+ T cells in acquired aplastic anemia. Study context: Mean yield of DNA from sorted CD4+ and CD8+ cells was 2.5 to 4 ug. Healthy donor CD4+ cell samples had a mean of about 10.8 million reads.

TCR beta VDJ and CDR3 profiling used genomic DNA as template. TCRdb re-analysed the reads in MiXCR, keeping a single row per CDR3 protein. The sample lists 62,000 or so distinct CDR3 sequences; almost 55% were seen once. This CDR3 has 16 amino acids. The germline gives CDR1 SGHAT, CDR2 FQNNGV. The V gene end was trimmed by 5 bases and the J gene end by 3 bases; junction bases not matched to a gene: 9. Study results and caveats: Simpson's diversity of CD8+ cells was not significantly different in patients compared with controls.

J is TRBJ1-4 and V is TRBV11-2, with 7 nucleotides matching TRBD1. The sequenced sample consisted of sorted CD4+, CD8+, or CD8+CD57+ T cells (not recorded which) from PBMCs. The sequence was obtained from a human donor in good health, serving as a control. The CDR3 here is CASSHLQGTPNEKLFF. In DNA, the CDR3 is TGTGCCAGCAGCCATTTACAGGGGACGCCTAATGAAAAACTGTTTTTT.